The rows below give T cell receptor beta chains drawn from one sample of a study of blood T cells in healthy people across ages. In TCRdb, the 5' RACE reads were re-called with MiXCR into one record per CDR3 protein. In the table there are around 800,000 distinct CDR3 sequences, about a quarter of which are singletons. The same data also contributed to another study, on T cells of mothers and their children.

The material sequenced was blood. All receptors come from a boy aged 5-17 years in good health. Both conserved end residues are part of each CDR3. The order of the fields is D gene, V gene, J gene, CDR3 protein. The D gene is left open where the match is weak.

d_gene: .
v_gene: TRBV27
j_gene: TRBJ1-2
CDR3aa: CASSFNAGTNGYTF

d_gene: .
v_gene: TRBV28
j_gene: TRBJ1-6
CDR3aa: CASTPLGSTRNSPLHF

d_gene: .
v_gene: TRBV3-1
j_gene: TRBJ2-2
CDR3aa: CASSQDDTGELFF

d_gene: .
v_gene: TRBV12-3/TRBV12-4
j_gene: TRBJ1-1
CDR3aa: CASSLALSAAGAFF

d_gene: TRBD2
v_gene: TRBV11-2
j_gene: TRBJ2-5
CDR3aa: CASSTKSGRRTQYF

d_gene: .
v_gene: TRBV7-2
j_gene: TRBJ2-5
CDR3aa: CASSFRGERLGQETQYF

d_gene: TRBD1
v_gene: TRBV5-5
j_gene: TRBJ1-3
CDR3aa: CASSFGQGSSGNTIYF

d_gene: TRBD2
v_gene: TRBV30
j_gene: TRBJ2-7
CDR3aa: CAWGLAGAKNF

d_gene: .
v_gene: TRBV7-3
j_gene: TRBJ1-1
CDR3aa: CASSLTGRPLGTEAFF

d_gene: .
v_gene: TRBV10-3
j_gene: TRBJ2-1
CDR3aa: CAISEEGMGEQFF

d_gene: .
v_gene: TRBV5-8
j_gene: TRBJ1-1
CDR3aa: CASTFARVRGTEAFF

d_gene: TRBD2
v_gene: TRBV12-3/TRBV12-4
j_gene: TRBJ2-1
CDR3aa: CASSLMAGGPTGEQFF

d_gene: .
v_gene: TRBV29-1
j_gene: TRBJ1-1
CDR3aa: CSAGRGVNTEAFF

d_gene: TRBD2
v_gene: TRBV9
j_gene: TRBJ2-1
CDR3aa: CASSVGGLAGYNEQFF

d_gene: .
v_gene: TRBV12-5
j_gene: TRBJ2-5
CDR3aa: CASAGTETQYF

d_gene: .
v_gene: TRBV5-1
j_gene: TRBJ1-4
CDR3aa: CASSPGDVGIEKLFF

d_gene: .
v_gene: TRBV4-2
j_gene: TRBJ1-4
CDR3aa: CASSQGDIGEKLFF

d_gene: .
v_gene: TRBV7-8
j_gene: TRBJ1-6
CDR3aa: CASSAIVGGPLHF

d_gene: .
v_gene: TRBV20-1
j_gene: TRBJ2-1
CDR3aa: CGASGDSQLTYNEQFF

d_gene: .
v_gene: TRBV25-1
j_gene: TRBJ1-2
CDR3aa: CASSDRQNPNYGYTF

d_gene: TRBD2
v_gene: TRBV29-1
j_gene: TRBJ2-7
CDR3aa: CSVGTSGNYEQYF

d_gene: .
v_gene: TRBV4-2
j_gene: TRBJ2-3
CDR3aa: CASSQGGNEDTQYF

d_gene: TRBD2
v_gene: TRBV12-3/TRBV12-4
j_gene: .
CDR3aa: CASSHWSSGGARNEQFF

d_gene: .
v_gene: TRBV7-7
j_gene: TRBJ2-7
CDR3aa: CASSLAKGSGGYEQYF

d_gene: .
v_gene: TRBV12-3/TRBV12-4
j_gene: TRBJ1-4
CDR3aa: CASSSGGAANEKLFF

d_gene: TRBD2
v_gene: TRBV13
j_gene: TRBJ2-1
CDR3aa: CASSPTIAGGPQINEQFF

d_gene: .
v_gene: TRBV20-1
j_gene: TRBJ1-1
CDR3aa: CSATPTGNTEAFF

d_gene: TRBD1
v_gene: TRBV2
j_gene: TRBJ2-7
CDR3aa: CASKDRGTYEQYF

d_gene: .
v_gene: TRBV6-2/TRBV6-3
j_gene: TRBJ1-5
CDR3aa: CASSYAGAEFPQHF

d_gene: .
v_gene: TRBV20-1
j_gene: TRBJ2-7
CDR3aa: CSAEFRRRSYEQYF